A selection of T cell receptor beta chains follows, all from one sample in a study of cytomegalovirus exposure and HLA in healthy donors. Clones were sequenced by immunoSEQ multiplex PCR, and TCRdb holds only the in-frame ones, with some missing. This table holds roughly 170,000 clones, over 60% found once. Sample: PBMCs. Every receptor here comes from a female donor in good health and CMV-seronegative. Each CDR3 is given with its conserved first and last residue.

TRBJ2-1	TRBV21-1	CASSKKLGGTSGDSYNEQFF
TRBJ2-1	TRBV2	CASQGTNTYNEQFF
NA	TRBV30	CAWSVKGAYEQYF
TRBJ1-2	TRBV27	CATSLEAGGNYGYTF
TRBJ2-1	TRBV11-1	CASSFKAGNEQFF
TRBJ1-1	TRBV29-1	CSVNQGKNTEAFF
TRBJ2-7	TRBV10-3	CAISAVTSGGRPNSEQYF
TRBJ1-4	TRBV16	CASSQSYAAANEKLFF
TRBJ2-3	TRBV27	CASSLYPGLGDTQYF
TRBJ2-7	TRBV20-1	CSATRGIEQYF
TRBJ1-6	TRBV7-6	CASSSLLNSPLHF
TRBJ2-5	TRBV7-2	CASSNQRTSQETQYF
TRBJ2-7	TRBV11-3	CASSLGRNRDFEQYF
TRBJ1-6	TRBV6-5	CASSMDRGRPLHF
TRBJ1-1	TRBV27	CASSLLGTGGPEAFF
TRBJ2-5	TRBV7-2	CASTPARGQETQYF
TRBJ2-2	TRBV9	CASSVGPRGLSGGELFF
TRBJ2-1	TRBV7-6	CASSPSGGNEQFF
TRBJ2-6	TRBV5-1	CASSLVGSGANGLTF
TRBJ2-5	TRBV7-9	CASSLGTGLETQYF
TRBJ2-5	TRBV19	CASSIGQGRYQKTQYF
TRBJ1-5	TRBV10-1	CASGSGAGGNGNQPQHF
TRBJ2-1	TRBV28	CASTSRKNEQFF
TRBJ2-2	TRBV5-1	CASSFDAGASTGELFF
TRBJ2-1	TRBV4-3	CASSQEIGAYNEQFF
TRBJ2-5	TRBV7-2	CASSPLPRGLHETQYF
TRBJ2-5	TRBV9	CASSDRELSVPTQYF
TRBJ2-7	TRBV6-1	CASRGWASGSPEQYF
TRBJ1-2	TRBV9	CASSVTSNYGYTF
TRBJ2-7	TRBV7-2	CASSLTSGVYEQYF
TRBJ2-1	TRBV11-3	CASSYSGGDYNEQFF
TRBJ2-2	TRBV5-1	CATSDRLTNTGELFF
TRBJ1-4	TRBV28	CASSYGRWGANEKLFF
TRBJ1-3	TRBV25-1	CASSDRGGFGNTIYF